This T cell receptor (beta chain) emerged from a study of T-cell reconstitution after alpha-beta-depleted transplantation in children. This clonotype was seen more than once but under ten times. The antigen is unknown. Unique molecular identifiers tagged the TCRbeta library. TCRdb redid the calling of the PCR reads with MiXCR, one entry per CDR3 protein. Among around 490,000 distinct CDR3 sequences, approximately 10% were seen once, and the ten largest hold about 15%. Study results and limitations: Roughly two months post-transplant, alpha-beta T cells reportedly originated from several hundred graft clones that had expanded. At one year after transplant, newly produced T cells mostly accounted for T-cell counts and diversity. The origin of high day-60 TCRbeta diversity in some patients lay in surviving recipient T cells and thymic progenitors.

Between the trimmed V and J ends, which lost 0 bases and 5 bases, there was a span of 10 bases. Germline values: CDR1 LNHNV, CDR2 YYDKDF (reference sequence). CDR3 length equals 14 residues. The specimen was PBMCs, mostly from graft donor cells, collected 180 days after TCRalphabeta/CD19-depleted stem cell transplant. The receptor was isolated from a female patient aged 2 to 10 who had a stem cell transplant for aplastic anemia, so the T cells may come from the graft donor. V usage is TRBV15 and J usage is TRBJ1-2; D not resolved. The CDR3 sequence is CATSRDRGWYGYTF. As DNA, the CDR3 is TGTGCCACCAGCAGAGACCGGGGATGGTATGGCTACACCTTC.